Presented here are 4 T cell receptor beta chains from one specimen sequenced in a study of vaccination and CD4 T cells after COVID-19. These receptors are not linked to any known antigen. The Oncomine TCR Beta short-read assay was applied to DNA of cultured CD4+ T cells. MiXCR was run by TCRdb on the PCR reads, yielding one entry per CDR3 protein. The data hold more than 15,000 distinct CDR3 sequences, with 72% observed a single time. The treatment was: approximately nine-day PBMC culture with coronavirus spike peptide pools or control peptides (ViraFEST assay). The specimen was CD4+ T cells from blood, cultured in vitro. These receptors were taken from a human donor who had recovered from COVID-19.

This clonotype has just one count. DNA of the CDR3: TGTGCCAGCACCGCAGACTACGAGCAGTACTTC. Translating gives CASTADYEQYF. The chain employs TRBV7-2 and TRBJ2-7, with D uncertain. Germline values: CDR1 SGHTA, CDR2 FQGNSA. The V and J ends lost 7 bases and 3 bases respectively, with 7 bases between them. This CDR3 comprises 11 residues.

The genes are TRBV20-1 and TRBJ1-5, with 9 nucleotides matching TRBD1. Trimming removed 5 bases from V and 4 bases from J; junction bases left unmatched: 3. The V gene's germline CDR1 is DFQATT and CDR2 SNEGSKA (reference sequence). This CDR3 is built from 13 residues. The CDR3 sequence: CSARTGANQPQHF. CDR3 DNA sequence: TGCAGTGCTCGGACAGGGGCAAATCAGCCCCAGCATTTT.

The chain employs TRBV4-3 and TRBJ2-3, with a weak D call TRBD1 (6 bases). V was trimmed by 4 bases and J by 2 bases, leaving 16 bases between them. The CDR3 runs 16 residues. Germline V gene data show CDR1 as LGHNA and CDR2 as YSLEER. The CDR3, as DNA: TGCGCCAGCAGCCGAACTACCGGGACATACACAGATACGCAGTATTTT. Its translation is CASSRTTGTYTDTQYF.

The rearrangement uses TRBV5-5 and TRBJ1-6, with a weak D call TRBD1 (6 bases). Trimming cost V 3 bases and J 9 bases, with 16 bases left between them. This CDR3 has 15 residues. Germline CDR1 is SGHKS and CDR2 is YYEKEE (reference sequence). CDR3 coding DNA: TGTGCCAGCAGCTACCTGGGGGGGGCGCGTTCACCCCTCCACTTT. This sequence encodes CASSYLGGARSPLHF. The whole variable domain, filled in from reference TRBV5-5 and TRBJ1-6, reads DAGVTQSPTHLIKTRGQQVTLRCSPISGHKSVSWYQQVLGQGPQFIFQYYEKEERGRGNFPDRFSARQFPNYSSELNVNALLLGDSALYLCASSYLGGARSPLHFGNGTRLTVT.